The clone carrying this TCR beta chain occurred a few times. The TCRbeta library incorporated unique molecular identifiers. TCRdb reprocessed the PCR reads with MiXCR, giving one entry per CDR3 protein. The sample includes just under 350,000 distinct CDR3 sequences, around 15% seen only once; the top ten take about 41%. Trimming took 3 bases from V and 7 from J, leaving 16 bases between them. Germline assignment: CDR1 MGHRA and CDR2 YSYEKL. The CDR3 runs to 15 residues. These data are taken from a study of T-cell reconstitution after alpha-beta-depleted transplantation in children. This TCR was recovered from a male patient between 2 and 15 years old who had a stem cell transplant for acute lymphoblastic leukemia, so the T cells may come from the graft donor. The chain is built from TRBV4-1 and TRBJ1-5; a possible D gene is TRBD1 (5 bases). This sample comprised PBMCs, mostly from graft donor cells, obtained 360 days after TCRalphabeta/CD19-depleted stem cell transplant. The CDR3: CASSQATGGGQPQHF. In DNA, the CDR3 is TGCGCCAGCAGCCAGGCTACGGGGGGTGGCCAGCCCCAGCATTTT.